These 31 T cell receptor beta chains share one sample of origin, sequenced in a study of blood T cell repertoires in COVID-19. Using immunoSEQ multiplex PCR, the repertoire was profiled, and TCRdb retains in-frame clones only, with some absent. The table records approximately 400,000 clones, approximately 80% of them present only once. Sequencing used peripheral blood. The receptor set was obtained from a human donor with acute or convalescent COVID-19. The donor label of this sample is uncertain.

This chain uses TRBV11-2 with TRBJ2-1, with 10 bases identical to TRBD2. Germline CDR1 SGHAT, CDR2 FQNNGV. This CDR3 has 15 amino acids. V lost 6 bases, J lost 5 bases, and 7 bases stayed unmatched. The CDR3 is CASSPRLAGDNEQFF. Written as DNA, the CDR3 is TGTGCCAGCAGTCCCCGACTAGCGGGTGACAATGAGCAGTTCTTC.

In DNA, the CDR3 is TGCAGCGTTGGAGGGGGTTTGAGGGGTGAAAAACTGTTTTTT. Translation: CSVGGGLRGEKLFF. This chain uses TRBV29-1 with TRBJ1-4; TRBD1 might be the D (6 bases). Trimming took off 4 bases at V and 7 bases at J, with 16 bases between the two ends. Germline CDR1 SQVTM, CDR2 ANQGSEA. The CDR3 is 14 residues long.

The V call is TRBV5-1, the J call TRBJ1-1; 8 bases match TRBD1. The germline V gene encodes CDR1 SGHRS and CDR2 YFSETQ. The CDR3 contains 14 residues. V shed 5 bases and J 4 bases; nucleotides not matched to a gene: 7. For the CDR3, the DNA is TGCGCCAGCAGAGAGCGGACAGGGCCCACTGAAGCTTTCTTT. Its protein is CASRERTGPTEAFF.

V usage is TRBV2 and J usage is TRBJ2-7, with 15 bases matching TRBD2. The CDR3 covers 17 residues. With 4 bases clipped from V and 0 bases from J, the junction kept 4 bases outside the gene matches. Germline CDR1 is SNHLY and CDR2 is FYNNEI. CDR3 sequence: CASSGGTSGGNSYEQYF. The CDR3 nucleotides read TGTGCCAGCAGTGGCGGGACTAGCGGGGGGAACTCCTACGAGCAGTACTTC.

The rearrangement links TRBV2 to TRBJ1-5, with 9 nucleotides matching TRBD1. J was trimmed by 9 bases and V by 7 bases; bases with no gene match: 10. The V gene's germline CDR1 is SNHLY and CDR2 FYNNEI. The CDR3 runs 14 residues. CDR3: CASTGTGRTPPQHF. Written as DNA, the CDR3 is TGTGCCAGCACGGGGACAGGGCGGACCCCGCCCCAGCATTTT.

The chain is built from TRBV5-6 and TRBJ1-1; 8 nucleotides line up with TRBD1. CDR3 size: 16 residues. Germline CDR1 reads SGHDT; CDR2 reads YYEEEE. The J segment lost 1 base and the V segment lost 2 bases, leaving 7 bases of the junction unmatched. CDR3 sequence: CASSFLTGAGNTEAFF. CDR3 nucleotide sequence: TGTGCCAGCAGCTTTTTGACAGGGGCGGGGAACACTGAAGCTTTCTTT.

This clone turned up a few times. This chain connects TRBV7-8 to TRBJ2-3, with D possibly being TRBD2 (6 bases). V was trimmed by 6 bases and J by 0 bases, leaving 10 bases between them. In germline, CDR1 is SGHVS, CDR2 FQNEAQ. This CDR3 comprises 14 residues. The CDR3: CASSRETSTDTQYF. CDR3 nucleotide sequence: TGTGCCAGCAGTCGGGAGACCAGCACAGATACGCAGTATTTT.

The chain recombines TRBV28 with TRBJ2-7; D ambiguous. CDR3 length: 12 residues. The germline CDR1 and CDR2 sequences are MDHEN and SYDVKM. Trimming removed 1 base at V and 4 bases at J, with 5 bases between. DNA of the CDR3: TGTGCCAGCAGTTTATCTCCGTACGAGCAGTACTTC. Amino acids: CASSLSPYEQYF.

The chain has TRBV5-6 and TRBJ1-4; 8 nucleotides match TRBD1. V lost 4 bases to trimming and J lost 7 bases; unmatched junction nucleotides: 3. Per the germline V gene, CDR1 is SGHDT and CDR2 is YYEEEE. The CDR3 has 13 residues. CDR3 amino acids: CASSMTGVEKLFF. The CDR3 region has the DNA TGTGCCAGCAGCATGACAGGGGTTGAAAAACTGTTTTTT.

The genes are TRBV6-5 and TRBJ2-1; D may be TRBD2 (7 bases). V was trimmed by 1 base and J by 9 bases, leaving 19 bases between them. This CDR3 has 16 residues. CDR1 and CDR2 (germline): MNHEY, SVGAGI. CDR3 nucleotide sequence: TGTGCCAGCAGTTACTATCGGGGGGCAAGTATGAGTGAGCAGTTCTTC. Amino acid sequence: CASSYYRGASMSEQFF.

The chain has TRBV10-3 and TRBJ1-3, with 7 bases aligning to TRBD1. Per germline, CDR1 ENHRY and CDR2 SYGVKD. CDR3 length equals 14 residues. Trimming cost V 10 bases and J 2 bases; bases outside gene matches: 8. In DNA form, the CDR3 reads TGTGCCACCAGAGTGGGGACAGCTGGAAACACCATATATTTT. This translates into CATRVGTAGNTIYF.

V and J are TRBV7-9 and TRBJ2-1; 12 bases align to TRBD2. After removal of 2 bases from V and 0 bases from J, the junction contained 5 bases not matched to a gene. Per germline, CDR1 SEHNR and CDR2 FQNEAQ (reference sequence). The CDR3 consists of 18 residues. CDR3 bases: TGTGCCAGCAGCTTATGGCTAGCGGGGGGGAGCTCCTACAATGAGCAGTTCTTC. Translation: CASSLWLAGGSSYNEQFF.

The chain has TRBV28 and TRBJ2-3; 8 bases fit TRBD2. V dropped 3 bases and J dropped 1; count of bases not matched to a gene: 6. The CDR3 consists of 16 residues. In germline, CDR1 is MDHEN, CDR2 SYDVKM. As DNA, the CDR3 is TGTGCCAGCAGTTTTAAGCGGGGGCGGGGCACAGATACGCAGTATTTT. This encodes CASSFKRGRGTDTQYF.

The chain recombines TRBV7-9 with TRBJ2-3, with D possibly matching TRBD2 (5 bases). Germline assignment: CDR1 SEHNR and CDR2 FQNEAQ (reference sequence). V was cut by 6 bases and J by 3 bases, with 7 bases left in between. The CDR3 covers 12 residues. This CDR3 is CASSPGTDTQYF. In nucleotides, the CDR3 is TGTGCCAGCAGTCCGGGGACAGATACGCAGTATTTT.

The CDR3 spells CASSANGQGNGYTF. The CDR3 coding sequence is TGTGCCAGCAGCGCTAATGGACAGGGCAATGGCTACACCTTC. This sequence joins TRBV7-2 and TRBJ1-2; 8 nucleotides line up with TRBD1. After removal of 5 bases from V and 6 bases from J, the junction contained 8 bases not matched to a gene. The CDR3 sequence is 14 residues long. Germline V CDR1 and CDR2: SGHTA, FQGNSA.

J is TRBJ2-3 and V is TRBV28, with 9 bases matching TRBD2. The CDR3 runs to 14 residues. Germline CDR1 reads MDHEN; CDR2 reads SYDVKM. J lost 2 bases, V lost 6 bases, and 3 bases had no gene match. The CDR3 DNA is TGTGCCAGCAGCGTAGCGGGGGTCACAGATACGCAGTATTTT. Protein product: CASSVAGVTDTQYF.

V and J are TRBV2 and TRBJ2-1; the D gene is possibly TRBD2 (6 bases). Germline V lookup: CDR1 SNHLY, CDR2 FYNNEI. V dropped 7 bases and J dropped 5 bases, with 12 bases sitting between them. This CDR3 region has 13 residues. The DNA of the CDR3 is TGTGCCAGCAATCGGAGGGCCGACAATGAGCAGTTCTTC. The encoded protein is CASNRRADNEQFF.

This clone showed up just a few times. V and J are TRBV5-6 and TRBJ2-1, with 9 bases lining up with TRBD2. CDR3 length: 17 amino acids. Germline CDR1 SGHDT, CDR2 YYEEEE. V gave up 4 bases and J gave up 3 bases; unmatched junction bases: 11. The CDR3 loop reads CASSTGTSYSRYNEQFF. CDR3 DNA sequence: TGTGCCAGCAGCACAGGGACTAGCTACTCTCGCTACAATGAGCAGTTCTTC.

The gene calls are TRBV5-5 and TRBJ1-5, with a weak D call TRBD1 (5 bases). This CDR3 has 14 amino acids. Germline V lookup: CDR1 SGHKS, CDR2 YYEKEE (reference sequence). Trimming shortened V by 4 bases and J by 4 bases, and 12 bases separated the two germline ends. CDR3 protein: CASSVGGGNQPQHF. The CDR3 DNA reads as TGTGCCAGCAGCGTGGGGGGAGGGAATCAGCCCCAGCATTTT. Full variable domain (outside the CDR3, taken from reference TRBV5-5 and TRBJ1-5): DAGVTQSPTHLIKTRGQQVTLRCSPISGHKSVSWYQQVLGQGPQFIFQYYEKEERGRGNFPDRFSARQFPNYSSELNVNALLLGDSALYLCASSVGGGNQPQHFGDGTRLSIL.

This clone came up once. The DNA for the CDR3 is TGTGCCAGCAGCGGGCGGGATAGCTCCTACAATGAGCAGTTCTTC. Its translation is CASSGRDSSYNEQFF. V gene TRBV9 combines with J gene TRBJ2-1, with D possibly TRBD2 on 6 matching bases. The CDR3 spans 15 residues. Germline V lookup: CDR1 SGDLS, CDR2 YYNGEE. Trimming stripped 3 bases from V and 0 bases from J, with 10 bases between.

A few counts support this clone. The genes are TRBV7-9 and TRBJ1-2; D gene uncertain. V shed 5 bases and J shed 5 bases, with 12 bases lying between them. Germline-derived CDR1 and CDR2 are SEHNR and FQNEAQ (reference sequence). The CDR3 has 13 residues. The CDR3 DNA follows: TGTGCCAGCAGCCTAGAGACGGAGTATGGCTACACCTTC. Protein: CASSLETEYGYTF.

With respect to this clone: The same CDR3 is also encoded by other DNA sequences in this sample. The rearrangement uses TRBV24-1 and TRBJ1-2; D is perhaps TRBD1 (5 bases). Per germline, CDR1 KGHDR and CDR2 SFDVKD. V dropped 4 bases and J dropped 0 bases, with 8 bases sitting between them. This CDR3 is 14 amino acids long. This CDR3 reads CATSDPDTNYGYTF. In DNA, the CDR3 is TGTGCCACCAGTGACCCGGACACTAACTATGGCTACACCTTC.

The CDR3 loop reads CASSQDRSLLYGYTF. The CDR3 DNA sequence: TGTGCCAGCAGCCAAGACAGGTCTCTCCTCTATGGCTACACCTTC. V and J are TRBV7-2 and TRBJ1-2, with D perhaps TRBD1 (6 bases). The V and J ends lost 5 bases and 4 bases respectively, with 17 bases between them. Germline CDR1 SGHTA, CDR2 FQGNSA. The CDR3 runs 15 residues.

The rearrangement links TRBV7-8 to TRBJ1-2, with TRBD1 as a possible D gene (5 bases). There are 15 residues in the CDR3. Trimming cost V 1 base and J 6 bases, with 15 bases left between them. Germline V gene data show CDR1 as SGHVS and CDR2 as FQNEAQ. CDR3 bases: TGTGCCAGCAGCTTAGTAGGCAGGGCGGTTAATGGCTACACCTTC. Its translation is CASSLVGRAVNGYTF.

The rearrangement links TRBV7-9 to TRBJ2-1; 9 bases align to TRBD1. The CDR3 is 15 residues long. Trimming at V came to 11 bases and at J to 8 bases, leaving 16 bases not matched to a gene. Germline CDR1 reads SEHNR; CDR2 reads FQNEAQ (reference sequence). CDR3 sequence: CAATDRDRDFDEQFF. The CDR3 region has the DNA TGTGCCGCTACCGACCGGGACAGGGATTTCGATGAGCAGTTCTTC.

V usage is TRBV19 and J usage is TRBJ2-7; unclear D gene. V was clipped by 5 bases and J by 3 bases, with 14 bases between them. The CDR3 runs 14 residues. Germline CDR1 reads LNHDA; CDR2 reads SQIVND (reference sequence). The CDR3 DNA reads as TGTGCCAGTAGTGTAACCGGGTGGAGCTACGAGCAGTACTTC. Residues: CASSVTGWSYEQYF.

This clone was counted once. This chain joins TRBV2 and TRBJ2-1; 7 positions match TRBD2. This CDR3 is 14 amino acids long. After removal of 8 bases from V and 6 bases from J, the junction contained 10 bases not matched to a gene. Germline assignment: CDR1 SNHLY and CDR2 FYNNEI. The CDR3 nucleotides read TGTGCCAGCGGAGGGAGGGAGGTGGGCAATGAGCAGTTCTTC. Its translation: CASGGREVGNEQFF.

The DNA for the CDR3 is TGTGCCAGCAGTTACCGGGACAGACAAACTTATGGCTACACCTTC. Translating gives CASSYRDRQTYGYTF. The chain joins TRBV6-5 to TRBJ1-2; TRBD1 agrees at 7 bases. Trimming took 2 bases from V and 5 from J; bases not matched to a gene: 8. Germline loops: CDR1 MNHEY, CDR2 SVGAGI. This CDR3 contains 15 residues.

This clone was recorded only once. The V gene is TRBV30, the J gene TRBJ2-5; 14 bases match TRBD2. CDR1 and CDR2 (germline): GTSNPN, SVGIG (reference sequence). After removal of 7 bases from V and 1 base from J, the junction contained 8 bases not matched to a gene. The CDR3 sequence is 16 residues long. This CDR3 reads CAFNRGLAGAQETQYF. The CDR3, as DNA: TGTGCCTTTAATCGGGGACTAGCGGGAGCCCAAGAGACCCAGTACTTC.

The V and J genes are TRBV7-9 and TRBJ1-2; D ambiguous. V was cut by 1 base and J by 4 bases, with 7 bases left in between. Germline V gene data show CDR1 as SEHNR and CDR2 as FQNEAQ (reference sequence). CDR3 length: 13 residues. The CDR3 protein is CASSLGLFYGYTF. For the CDR3, the DNA is TGTGCCAGCAGCTTAGGACTGTTCTATGGCTACACCTTC.

A note on this clone: Other nucleotide sequences in the sample specify the same CDR3. The chain couples TRBV28 to TRBJ1-5, with D unclear. Trimming shortened V by 3 bases and J by 4 bases, and 10 bases separated the two germline ends. The CDR3 has 14 residues. CDR1 is MDHEN and CDR2 is SYDVKM in the germline V gene. CDR3 loop: CASSLGGGNQPQHF. DNA of the CDR3: TGTGCCAGCAGTTTGGGTGGAGGAAATCAGCCCCAGCATTTT.